This T cell receptor beta chain was profiled in a study of post-analysis software for immune sequencing data. On the study more broadly: Included among the disease courses, which were recorded for the cohort, were relapsing-remitting, secondary progressive and progressive-relapsing multiple sclerosis. Study findings and constraints: Higher frequency in patients than in controls was seen for several TRBV segments, with TRBV5-6, TRBV5-1 and TRBV20-1 among them. Multiple sclerosis was associated with a significant reduction in normalized Chao1 diversity relative to controls.

Unique molecular identifiers were carried by the TCR beta cDNA libraries. TCRdb processed the PCR reads anew with MiXCR; each CDR3 protein has one entry. The data hold about 170,000 distinct CDR3 sequences, with about 32% observed a single time. This clonotype has only a few counts. The antigen remains unidentified. With 3 bases removed from V and 5 bases from J, the gap between germline ends came to 10 bases. CDR1 LGHDT and CDR2 YNNKEL come from the germline V gene (reference sequence). The CDR3 spans 13 residues. The chain recombines TRBV3-1 with TRBJ2-5; D uncertain. Sequenced: blood. This clonotype originated in a girl between 5 and 17 years old with multiple sclerosis. CDR3 sequence: CASSHRFQETQYF. The CDR3 DNA reads as TGTGCCAGCAGCCACCGTTTCCAGGAGACCCAGTACTTC.